This T cell receptor beta chain was found in a study of blood T cell repertoires in COVID-19. Looking at the study overall: Sample material is recorded as cDNA or gDNA derived from T cells, B-cell-depleted T cells, or PBMCs.

Per the original methods: The authors estimated nucleated cell counts from reference gene primer amplification. Profiling relied on immunoSEQ multiplex PCR, and the TCRdb table lists in-frame clones only, not all of them. The V and J calls and the clone size are those of that table, but D and trimming were determined from the DNA. The sample gives a few hundred thousand clones, roughly 85% of which show up once; under 2.5% is in the top ten. Participant ages covered about 18 to 100 years across 20 to 30 US areas. This CDR3 contains 18 residues. In germline, CDR1 is LNHDA, CDR2 SQIVND (reference sequence). J gave up 1 base and V 4 bases, and 7 bases lay outside the gene matches.

The chain combines TRBV19 with TRBJ2-1; TRBD2 aligns across 13 bases. The clonotype comes from a woman between 45 and 60 years old who had recovered from COVID-19. The sequenced sample consisted of PBMCs or T cells enriched from blood (not recorded which). This chain's CDR3 is CASSSRTSGSLSYNEQFF. CDR3 coding DNA: TGTGCCAGTAGTAGCCGGACTAGCGGGAGTTTGTCCTACAATGAGCAGTTCTTC.